The entry below describes one T cell receptor (beta chain). Its target is unknown. CDR3 length: 12 amino acids. CDR1 and CDR2 from the germline V gene are MGHRA and YSYEKL. The V gene lost 4 bases and the J gene lost 4 bases, with 8 bases spanning the gap. Stimulus-free culture yielded autoproliferating CFSE-dim and non-proliferating CFSE-high T cells, each sequenced separately. 40 million to 50 million CFSE-labeled PBMCs were cultured around 7 days unstimulated, then replicate wells were pooled. PBMCs were labeled with around 0.5 uM CFSE and cultured without exogenous stimuli. Method: immunoSEQ multiplex PCR; TCRdb's copy keeps in-frame clones and lacks some. Of 40,000 to 50,000 clones in the sample, about 80% were seen once. The data derive from a study of memory B cells and T cells in multiple sclerosis. The study's findings and limits: Compartments had unequal clone-set sizes, affecting shared clonotype counts.

Sequenced: PBMCs from blood kept in culture. The chain has TRBV4-1 and TRBJ2-7; the D gene could be TRBD1 or TRBD2 (5 bases each). This receptor was taken from a human donor with multiple sclerosis. The CDR3 sequence: CASSPGTYEQYF. The CDR3 DNA sequence: TGCGCCAGCAGCCCCGGGACGTACGAGCAGTACTTC.